This is a list of T cell receptor beta chains from one sample in a study of Ad26.COV2.S vaccination and SARS-CoV-2 variants. Sequenced by immunoSEQ multiplex PCR; TCRdb stores in-frame clones only, minus some. The sample records 350,000 to 500,000 clones, 89% being singletons. This sample comprised peripheral blood, obtained in a trial of Ad26.COV2.S vaccine versus placebo. These receptors were taken from a person between 18 and 59 years old who received the Ad26.COV2.S COVID-19 vaccine or a placebo. CDR3s include the opening cysteine and the closing phenylalanine or tryptophan. Each record gives: CDR3 protein, CDR3 DNA, J gene, V gene, D gene, clone size. A D gene is named only where the DNA matches it firmly. Clone sizes are given selectively: once, few, many, or a class where the clone is expanded.

CDR3: CASSFWGENEKLFF; DNA: TGTGCCAGCAGCTTCTGGGGAGAAAATGAAAAACTGTTTTTT; J: TRBJ1-4; V: TRBV7-2; D: -; size: once
CDR3: CASSLQGAYTEAFF; DNA: TGCGCCAGCAGCCTGCAGGGGGCTTACACTGAAGCTTTCTTT; J: TRBJ1-1; V: TRBV5-1; D: TRBD1; size: -
CDR3: CASSPPEGAPLHF; DNA: TGTGCCAGCTCACCACCGGAGGGTGCGCCCCTCCACTTT; J: TRBJ1-6; V: TRBV18; D: -; size: -
CDR3: CASRKNSPLHF; DNA: TGTGCCAGCAGGAAAAATTCACCCCTCCACTTT; J: TRBJ1-6; V: TRBV28; D: -; size: once
CDR3: CASSTGLTTNTGELFF; DNA: TGTGCCAGCAGCACGGGACTAACTACGAACACCGGGGAGCTGTTTTTT; J: TRBJ2-2; V: TRBV5-4; D: TRBD2; size: -
CDR3: CAWSGQGVMNTEAFF; DNA: TGTGCCTGGAGTGGACAGGGTGTTATGAACACTGAAGCTTTCTTT; J: TRBJ1-1; V: TRBV30; D: TRBD1; size: -
CDR3: CASSYQDNTEAFF; DNA: TGTGCCAGCAGTTACCAGGACAACACTGAAGCTTTCTTT; J: TRBJ1-1; V: TRBV6-2/TRBV6-3; D: -; size: many
CDR3: CASSFGGGTEAFF; DNA: TGTGCCAGCAGTTTTGGAGGGGGCACTGAAGCTTTCTTT; J: TRBJ1-1; V: TRBV12-3/TRBV12-4; D: -; size: -
CDR3: CASSDLAGATGELFF; DNA: TGTGCCAGCAGTGATCTAGCGGGAGCTACCGGGGAGCTGTTTTTT; J: TRBJ2-2; V: TRBV9; D: TRBD2; size: -
CDR3: CASSAPRREGLLGRDTQYF; DNA: TGTGCCAGCAGCGCCCCACGTCGGGAGGGCCTCCTGGGGCGAGATACGCAGTATTTT; J: TRBJ2-3; V: TRBV9; D: TRBD2; size: -
CDR3: CASSPGTF; DNA: TGTGCCAGCAGCCCCGGCACCTTC; J: TRBJ1-2; V: TRBV2; D: -; size: -
CDR3: CASSFRVRSGYTF; DNA: TGCGCCAGCAGCTTCAGGGTAAGGAGCGGCTACACCTTC; J: TRBJ1-2; V: TRBV5-1; D: -; size: -
CDR3: CASSPGIPKGYTF; DNA: TGTGCCAGCAGCCCAGGGATTCCCAAGGGCTACACCTTC; J: TRBJ1-2; V: TRBV7-2; D: -; size: -
CDR3: CASNLVRDGGQPQHF; DNA: TGTGCCAGTAACTTAGTCAGAGACGGGGGTCAGCCCCAGCATTTT; J: TRBJ1-5; V: TRBV19; D: -; size: -
CDR3: CASSPTPGITEAFF; DNA: TGTGCCAGCAGCCCTACGCCCGGAATCACTGAAGCTTTCTTT; J: TRBJ1-1; V: TRBV7-3; D: -; size: -
CDR3: CASSRQQVRQETQYF; DNA: TGCGCCAGCAGCCGTCAACAGGTTCGTCAAGAGACCCAGTACTTC; J: TRBJ2-5; V: TRBV4-1; D: -; size: -
CDR3: CASSRLTNEKLFF; DNA: TGCGCCAGCTCTCGACTAACTAATGAAAAACTGTTTTTT; J: TRBJ1-4; V: TRBV5-1; D: -; size: -
CDR3: CSVEERLSYNEQFF; DNA: TGCAGCGTTGAGGAGCGGTTATCCTACAATGAGCAGTTCTTC; J: TRBJ2-1; V: TRBV29-1; D: -; size: -
CDR3: CASSLDPNTEAFF; DNA: TGTGCCAGCAGCTTGGATCCGAACACTGAAGCTTTCTTT; J: TRBJ1-1; V: TRBV7-9; D: -; size: once
CDR3: CASSNSASGAINEQFF; DNA: TGTGCCAGCAGTAACTCCGCTAGCGGGGCTATCAATGAGCAGTTCTTC; J: TRBJ2-1; V: TRBV27; D: TRBD2; size: -
CDR3: CASSPEGQGSPLHF; DNA: TGTGCCAGCTCACCGGAGGGGCAGGGTTCACCCCTCCACTTT; J: TRBJ1-6; V: TRBV18; D: -; size: few
CDR3: CASSWTPTEAFF; DNA: TGTGCCAGTAGTTGGACTCCCACTGAAGCTTTCTTT; J: TRBJ1-1; V: TRBV19; D: -; size: -
CDR3: CATSTPWGVTEAFF; DNA: TGTGCCACCAGCACGCCGTGGGGTGTGACTGAAGCTTTCTTT; J: TRBJ1-1; V: TRBV15; D: -; size: -
CDR3: CASSLRPGELFF; DNA: TGTGCCAGCAGCCTCCGCCCCGGGGAGCTGTTTTTT; J: TRBJ2-2; V: TRBV7-9; D: -; size: few
CDR3: CASSFPPGEHTDTQYF; DNA: TGTGCCAGCAGCTTCCCCCCGGGGGAACACACAGATACGCAGTATTTT; J: TRBJ2-3; V: TRBV7-9; D: -; size: -
CDR3: CASSPQISRSISSFF; DNA: TGTGCCAGCAGTCCCCAAATCAGTAGGAGCATCTCATCTTTCTTT; J: TRBJ1-1; V: TRBV28; D: -; size: few